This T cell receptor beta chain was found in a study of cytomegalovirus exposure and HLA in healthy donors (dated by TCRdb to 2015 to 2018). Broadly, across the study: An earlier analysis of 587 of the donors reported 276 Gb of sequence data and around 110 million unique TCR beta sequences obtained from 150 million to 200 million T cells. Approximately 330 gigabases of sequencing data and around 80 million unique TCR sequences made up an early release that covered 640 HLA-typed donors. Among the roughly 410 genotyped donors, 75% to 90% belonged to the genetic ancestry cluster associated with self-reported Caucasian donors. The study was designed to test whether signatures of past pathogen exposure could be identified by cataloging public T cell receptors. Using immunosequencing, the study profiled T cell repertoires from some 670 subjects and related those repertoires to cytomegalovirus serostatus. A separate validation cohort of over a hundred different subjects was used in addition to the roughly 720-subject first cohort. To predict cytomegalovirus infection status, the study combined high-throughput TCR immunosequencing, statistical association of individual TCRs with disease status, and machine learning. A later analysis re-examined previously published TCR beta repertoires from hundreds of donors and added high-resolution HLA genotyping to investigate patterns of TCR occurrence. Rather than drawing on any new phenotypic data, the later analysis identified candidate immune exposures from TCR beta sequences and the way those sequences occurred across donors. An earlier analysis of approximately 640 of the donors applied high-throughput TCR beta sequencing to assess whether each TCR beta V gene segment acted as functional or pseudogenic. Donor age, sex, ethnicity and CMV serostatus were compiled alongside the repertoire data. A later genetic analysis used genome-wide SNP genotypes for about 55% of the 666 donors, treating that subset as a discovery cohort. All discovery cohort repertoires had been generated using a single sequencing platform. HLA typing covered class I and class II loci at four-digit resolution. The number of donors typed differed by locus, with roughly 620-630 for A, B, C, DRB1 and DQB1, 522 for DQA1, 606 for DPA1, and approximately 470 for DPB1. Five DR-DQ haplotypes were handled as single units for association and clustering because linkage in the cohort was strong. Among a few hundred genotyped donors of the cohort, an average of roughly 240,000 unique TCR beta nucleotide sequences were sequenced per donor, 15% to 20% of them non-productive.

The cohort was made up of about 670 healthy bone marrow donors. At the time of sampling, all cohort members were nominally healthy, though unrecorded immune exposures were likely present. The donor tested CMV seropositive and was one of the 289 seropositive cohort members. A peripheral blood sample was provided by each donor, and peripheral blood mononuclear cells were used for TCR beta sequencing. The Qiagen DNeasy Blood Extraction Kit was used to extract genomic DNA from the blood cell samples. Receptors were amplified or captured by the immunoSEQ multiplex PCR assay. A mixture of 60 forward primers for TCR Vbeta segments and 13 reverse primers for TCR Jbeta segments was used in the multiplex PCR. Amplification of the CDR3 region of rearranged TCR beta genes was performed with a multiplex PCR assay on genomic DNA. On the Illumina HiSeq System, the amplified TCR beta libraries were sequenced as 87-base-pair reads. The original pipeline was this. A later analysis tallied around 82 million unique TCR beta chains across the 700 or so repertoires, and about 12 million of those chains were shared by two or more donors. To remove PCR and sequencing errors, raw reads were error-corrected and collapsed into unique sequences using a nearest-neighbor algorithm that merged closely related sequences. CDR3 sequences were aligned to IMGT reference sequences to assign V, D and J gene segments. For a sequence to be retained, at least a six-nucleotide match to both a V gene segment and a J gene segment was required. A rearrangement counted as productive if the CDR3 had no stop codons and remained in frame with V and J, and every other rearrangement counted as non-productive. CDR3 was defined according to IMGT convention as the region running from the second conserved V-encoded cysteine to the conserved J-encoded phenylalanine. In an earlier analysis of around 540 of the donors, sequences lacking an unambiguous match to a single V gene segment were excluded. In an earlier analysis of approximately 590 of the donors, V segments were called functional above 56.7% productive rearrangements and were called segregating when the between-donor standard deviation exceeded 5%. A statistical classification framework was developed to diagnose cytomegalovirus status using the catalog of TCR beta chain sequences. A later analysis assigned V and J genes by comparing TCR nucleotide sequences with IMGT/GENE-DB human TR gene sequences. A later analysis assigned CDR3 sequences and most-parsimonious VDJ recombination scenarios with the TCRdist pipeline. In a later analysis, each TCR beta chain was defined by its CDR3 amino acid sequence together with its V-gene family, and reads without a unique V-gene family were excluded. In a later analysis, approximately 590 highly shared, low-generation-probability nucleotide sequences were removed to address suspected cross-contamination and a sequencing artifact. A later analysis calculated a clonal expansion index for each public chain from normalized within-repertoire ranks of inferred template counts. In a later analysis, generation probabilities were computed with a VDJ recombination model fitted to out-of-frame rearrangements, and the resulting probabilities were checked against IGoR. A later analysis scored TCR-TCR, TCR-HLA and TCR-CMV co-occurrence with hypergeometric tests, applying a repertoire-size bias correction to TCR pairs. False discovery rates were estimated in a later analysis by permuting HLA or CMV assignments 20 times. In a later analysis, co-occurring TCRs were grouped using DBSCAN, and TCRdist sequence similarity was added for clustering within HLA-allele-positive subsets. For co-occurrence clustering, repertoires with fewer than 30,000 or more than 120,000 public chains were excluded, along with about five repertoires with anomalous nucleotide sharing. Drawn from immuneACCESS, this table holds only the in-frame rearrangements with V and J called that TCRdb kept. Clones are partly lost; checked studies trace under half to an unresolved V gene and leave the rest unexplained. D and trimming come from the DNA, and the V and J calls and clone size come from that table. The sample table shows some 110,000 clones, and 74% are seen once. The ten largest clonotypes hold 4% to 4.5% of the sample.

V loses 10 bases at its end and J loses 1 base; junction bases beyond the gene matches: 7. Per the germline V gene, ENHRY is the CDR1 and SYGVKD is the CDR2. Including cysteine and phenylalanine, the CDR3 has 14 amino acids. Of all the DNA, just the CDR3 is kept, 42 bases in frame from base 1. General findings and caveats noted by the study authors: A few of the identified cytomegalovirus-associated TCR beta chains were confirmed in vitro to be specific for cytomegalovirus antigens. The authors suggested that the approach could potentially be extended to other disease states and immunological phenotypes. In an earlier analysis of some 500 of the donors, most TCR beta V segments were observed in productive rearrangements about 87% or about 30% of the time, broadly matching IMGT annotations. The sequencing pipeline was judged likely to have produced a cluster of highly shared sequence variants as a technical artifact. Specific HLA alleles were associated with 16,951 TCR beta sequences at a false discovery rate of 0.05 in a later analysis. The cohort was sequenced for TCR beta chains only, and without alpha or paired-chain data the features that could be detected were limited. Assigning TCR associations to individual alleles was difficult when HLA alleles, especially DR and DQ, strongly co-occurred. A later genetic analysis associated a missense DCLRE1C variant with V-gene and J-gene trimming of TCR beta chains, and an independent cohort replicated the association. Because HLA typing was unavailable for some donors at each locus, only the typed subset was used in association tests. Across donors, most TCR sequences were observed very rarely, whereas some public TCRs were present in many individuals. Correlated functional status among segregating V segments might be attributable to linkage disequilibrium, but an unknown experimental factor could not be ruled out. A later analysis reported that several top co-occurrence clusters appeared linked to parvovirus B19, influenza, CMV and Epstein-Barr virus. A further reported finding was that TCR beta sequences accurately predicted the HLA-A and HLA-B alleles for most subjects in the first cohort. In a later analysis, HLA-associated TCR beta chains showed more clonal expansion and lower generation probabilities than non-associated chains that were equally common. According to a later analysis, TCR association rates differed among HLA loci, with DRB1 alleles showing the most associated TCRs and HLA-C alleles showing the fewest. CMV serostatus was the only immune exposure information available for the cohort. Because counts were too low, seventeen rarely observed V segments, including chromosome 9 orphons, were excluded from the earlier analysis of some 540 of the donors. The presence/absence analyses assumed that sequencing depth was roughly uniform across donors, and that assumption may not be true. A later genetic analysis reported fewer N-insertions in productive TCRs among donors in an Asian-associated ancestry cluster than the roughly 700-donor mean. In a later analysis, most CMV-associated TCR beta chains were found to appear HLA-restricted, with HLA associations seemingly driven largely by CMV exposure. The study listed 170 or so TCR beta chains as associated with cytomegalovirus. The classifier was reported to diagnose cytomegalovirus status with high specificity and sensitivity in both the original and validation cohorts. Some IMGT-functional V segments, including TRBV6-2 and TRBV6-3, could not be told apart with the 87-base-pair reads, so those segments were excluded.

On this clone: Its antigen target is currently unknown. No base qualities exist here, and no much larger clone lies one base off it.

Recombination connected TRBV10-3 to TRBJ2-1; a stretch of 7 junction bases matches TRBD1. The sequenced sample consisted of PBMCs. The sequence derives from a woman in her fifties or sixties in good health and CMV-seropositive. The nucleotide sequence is TGTGCCACAAGGGACAGCTCGTCCTACAATGAGCAGTTCTTC. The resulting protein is CATRDSSSYNEQFF.